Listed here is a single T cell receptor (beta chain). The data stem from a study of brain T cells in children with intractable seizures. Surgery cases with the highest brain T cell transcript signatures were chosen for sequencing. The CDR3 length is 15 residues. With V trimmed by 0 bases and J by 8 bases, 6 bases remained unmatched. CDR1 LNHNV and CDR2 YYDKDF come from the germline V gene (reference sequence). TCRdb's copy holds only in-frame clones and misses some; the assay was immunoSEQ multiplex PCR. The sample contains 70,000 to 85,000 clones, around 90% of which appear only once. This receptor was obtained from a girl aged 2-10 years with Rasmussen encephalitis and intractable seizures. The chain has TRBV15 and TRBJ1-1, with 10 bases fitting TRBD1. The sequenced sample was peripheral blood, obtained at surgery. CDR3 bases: TGTGCCACCAGCAGAGAAGGGACAGGGGTGGGGGAAGCTTTCTTT. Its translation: CATSREGTGVGEAFF.